The entry below gives a single T cell receptor (beta chain) sequence along with its context. The antigen is not known. cDNA prepared by RNA extraction and subsequent reverse transcription served as the template for sequencing. Method: immunoSEQ multiplex PCR; TCRdb's copy keeps in-frame clones and lacks some. The sample yields about 140,000 clones, about 85% seen once. The record originates from a study of CD8+ T cells in alopecia areata. Overall study results and limits: There were many expanded lesional clones persisting in scalp and blood during tofacitinib.

Treatment here: oral pan-JAK inhibitor, 5-10 mg twice daily. This CDR3 is built from 16 residues. V was cut by 7 bases and J by 0 bases, with 19 bases left in between. The germline gives CDR1 SQVTM, CDR2 ANQGSEA. The starting material was CD8+ T cells sorted from blood, obtained at week 4, from a patient treated with tofacitinib. The sequence came from a human donor with alopecia areata. This chain links TRBV29-1 with TRBJ2-1; either TRBD1 or TRBD2 may supply D (5 bases each). DNA for the CDR3: TGCAGCGGCAACGGGGCTTCCTATAACTCCTACAATGAGCAGTTCTTC. Protein product: CSGNGASYNSYNEQFF.